This T cell receptor beta chain was found in a study of shared clonotypes between healthy human individuals. The J segment lost 6 bases and the V segment lost 4 bases, leaving 9 bases of the junction unmatched. The CDR3 has 14 residues. The germline CDR1 and CDR2 sequences are MDHEN and SYDVKM. The protocol was immunoSEQ multiplex PCR, while the TCRdb copy is restricted to in-frame clones and leaves out a portion. The sample carries around 980,000 clones, approximately 80% recorded once. This sequence was found in a man younger than 35 in good health. Some clones in this sample may be carry-over from other donors' samples. This chain links TRBV28 with TRBJ2-7; TRBD2 matches at 7 bases. The sequencing input was memory CD4+ T cells from PBMCs. Subset here: CD45RA-negative fraction. CDR3 region: CASSSSRTGGEQYF. The CDR3, as DNA: TGTGCCAGCAGTTCCTCGAGGACGGGAGGCGAGCAGTACTTC.